The 12 T cell receptor beta chains below all came from one sample that was sequenced in a study of CD8 T cells in Susac syndrome. Reverse transcription of 0.5 to 1 ug RNA was performed with random hexamers. One entry per CDR3 protein, called by TCRdb with MiXCR from the immunoSEQ multiplex PCR reads. The sample yields approximately 22,000 distinct CDR3 sequences, approximately 93% seen once. The sample comprised CD8+ T cells from PBMCs. The source is a human donor in good health.

Here the CDR3 reads CASSLDQVFMNTEAFF. The CDR3 DNA reads as TGTGCCAGCAGCTTGGATCAGGTTTTCATGAACACTGAAGCTTTCTTT. V gene TRBV5-4 combines with J gene TRBJ1-1; no firm D call. This CDR3 spans 16 amino acids. Germline CDR1 and CDR2: SGHNT and YYREEE (reference sequence). Between the trimmed V and J ends, which lost 0 bases and 0 bases, there was a span of 12 bases.

This clonotype has just one count. This chain links TRBV11-2 with TRBJ2-5; TRBD2 aligns across 7 bases. This CDR3 spans 15 amino acids. J gave up 2 bases and V 3 bases, and 6 bases lay outside the gene matches. Germline V gene data show CDR1 as SGHAT and CDR2 as FQNNGV. CDR3 residues: CASSFYGGYQETQYF. Here the CDR3 DNA reads TGTGCCAGCAGCTTCTACGGGGGGTATCAAGAGACCCAGTACTTC. Based on the CDR3 plus reference TRBV11-2 and TRBJ2-5, the full variable domain is EAGVAQSPRYKIIEKRQSVAFWCNPISGHATLYWYQQILGQGPKLLIQFQNNGVVDDSQLPKDRFSAERLKGVDSTLKIQPAKLEDSAVYLCASSFYGGYQETQYFGPGTRLLVL.

V usage is TRBV7-9 and J usage is TRBJ1-1, with a weak D call TRBD1 (6 bases). Trimming pared 6 bases from V and 5 bases from J, leaving 10 bases between. This CDR3 spans 12 amino acids. The germline gives CDR1 SEHNR, CDR2 FQNEAQ (reference sequence). CDR3: CASREGGTEAFF. As DNA, the CDR3 is TGTGCCAGCAGAGAAGGGGGAACTGAAGCTTTCTTT. The full variable domain, with the rest looked up from reference TRBV7-9 and TRBJ1-1, is DTGVSQNPRHKITKRGQNVTFRCDPISEHNRLYWYRQTLGQGPEFLTYFQNEAQLEKSRLLSDRFSAERPKGSFSTLEIQRTEQGDSAMYLCASREGGTEAFFGQGTRLTVV.

The V and J genes are TRBV27 and TRBJ1-2; 8 bases align to TRBD1. The V and J ends lost 5 bases and 4 bases, in that order; junction bases with no gene match: 6. CDR1 and CDR2 from the germline V gene are MNHEY and SMNVEV (reference sequence). CDR3 size: 14 residues. CDR3 protein: CASSKTGGSYGYTF. CDR3 coding DNA: TGTGCCAGCAGTAAAACAGGGGGAAGCTATGGCTACACCTTC.

Of note for this clonotype: Relative to the germline gene, one junction end is altered; a read error may explain this. This chain links TRBV7-7 with TRBJ2-7, with D possibly TRBD2 on 5 matching bases. The CDR3 covers 13 residues. CDR1 is SSHAT and CDR2 is FNYEAQ in the germline V gene (reference sequence). The CDR3 loop is CASSLAQWDEQYF. In DNA, the CDR3 is TGTGCTAGCAGCTTAGCGCAGTGGGACGAGCAGTACTTC.

This chain joins TRBV4-3 and TRBJ2-3, with 8 bases fitting TRBD1. With V trimmed by 4 bases and J by 6 bases, 3 bases remained unmatched. CDR1 is LGHNA and CDR2 is YSLEER in the germline V gene. The CDR3 runs 13 residues. The CDR3 spells CASSPGQGDTQYF. The DNA for the CDR3 is TGCGCCAGCAGCCCTGGACAGGGCGATACGCAGTATTTT.

This clonotype was counted only a few times. The junction does not match germline at one end; this may be a read error. This chain uses TRBV4-1 with TRBJ1-1; perhaps TRBD1 as D (5 bases). This CDR3 contains 15 residues. Germline V gene data show CDR1 as MGHRA and CDR2 as YSYEKL. The CDR3 region has the DNA TGCGCCAGCAGCCAAGATCAGAGGGCAGGGACTGAGGCTTTCTTT. Its protein product is CASSQDQRAGTEAFF.

The chain recombines TRBV7-6 with TRBJ1-1; D is uncertain. The CDR3 length is 13 residues. Germline CDR1 is SGHVS and CDR2 is FNYEAQ. V was cut by 5 bases and J by 3 bases, with 10 bases left in between. In nucleotides, the CDR3 is TGTGCCAGCAGCCTTTTCAAGGACACTGAAGCTTTCTTT. Translated, it gives CASSLFKDTEAFF.

The chain combines TRBV7-6 with TRBJ2-7; TRBD1 is a possible D gene (6 bases). Trimming cost V 5 bases and J 2 bases, with 16 bases left between them. This CDR3 contains 15 residues. The V gene's germline CDR1 is SGHVS and CDR2 FNYEAQ. The CDR3 loop reads CASSPGVRQPYEQYF. As DNA, the CDR3 is TGTGCCAGCAGCCCAGGGGTGCGGCAACCCTACGAGCAGTACTTC.

The gene calls are TRBV4-3 and TRBJ2-6, with 7 bases that match TRBD1. The germline V gene encodes CDR1 LGHNA and CDR2 YSLEER. There are 19 residues in the CDR3. The J segment lost 0 bases and the V segment lost 0 bases, leaving 8 bases of the junction unmatched. The CDR3 coding sequence is TGCGCCAGCAGCCAAGATCCTACAGGGGCCACCTCTGGGGCCAACGTCCTGACTTTC. Protein: CASSQDPTGATSGANVLTF.

The CDR3 here is CASSETRDRSYTGELFF. The DNA for the CDR3 is TGTGCCAGCAGCGAAACCCGGGACAGATCGTACACCGGGGAGCTGTTTTTT. The chain links TRBV7-9 to TRBJ2-2, with TRBD1 identical over 7 bases. CDR3 length: 17 residues. J was trimmed by 3 bases and V by 5 bases; bases with no gene match: 12. CDR1 is SEHNR and CDR2 is FQNEAQ in the germline V gene (reference sequence).

The chain has TRBV7-2 and TRBJ2-7; D call uncertain. Trimming took 5 bases from V and 0 from J, leaving 11 bases between them. CDR1 and CDR2 from the germline V gene are SGHTA and FQGNSA. The CDR3 spans 14 residues. CDR3 loop: CASSGQDVSYEQYF. The CDR3, as DNA: TGTGCCAGCAGCGGCCAGGACGTCTCCTACGAGCAGTACTTC.